The 23 T cell receptor beta chains below come from one sample, sequenced in a study of T cell responses to AZD1222 COVID-19 vaccine. Sequencing used immunoSEQ multiplex PCR; TCRdb keeps in-frame clones, though not all of them. Of fewer than 110,000 clones listed, about 86% were seen once; the top ten hold about 1.4%. Here the sequenced sample was peripheral blood, taken on day 0 of AZD1222 vaccination. The receptors were sampled from an adult in good health.

The V call is TRBV7-2, the J call TRBJ2-2, with TRBD1 matching 7 bases. V trimming: 5 bases; J trimming: 1 base; junction bases outside the gene matches: 4. The germline V gene encodes CDR1 SGHTA and CDR2 FQGNSA. The CDR3 length is 15 residues. CDR3 DNA sequence: TGTGCCAGCAGCCAGGACAGGAGGAACACCGGGGAGCTGTTTTTT. Its translation is CASSQDRRNTGELFF.

The rearrangement uses TRBV28 and TRBJ1-5; possible D gene TRBD1, 5 bases. Trimming left V 9 bases short and J 6 bases short, with 18 bases between. CDR1 and CDR2 from the germline V gene are MDHEN and SYDVKM. The CDR3 is made up of 14 amino acids. This CDR3 reads CASLVGAGGQPQHF. The DNA for the CDR3 is TGTGCCAGTTTGGTAGGGGCCGGGGGTCAGCCCCAGCATTTT.

The chain joins TRBV1 to TRBJ1-1; the DNA was not used to check the table's D call, TRBD1. TRBV1 constitutes a pseudogene. CDR3 length: 17 residues. Here the CDR3 reads CTSSQEGGVGMNTEAFF. CDR3 bases: TGCACCAGCAGCCAAGAAGGGGGAGTTGGAATGAACACTGAAGCTTTCTTT.

The chain recombines TRBV19 with TRBJ2-2; weak D call: TRBD1 (6 bases). The germline V and J ends were trimmed by 0 bases and 4 bases, with 15 bases remaining between them. Looked up from germline, CDR1 is LNHDA and CDR2 is SQIVND (reference sequence). This CDR3 contains 17 residues. The CDR3 is CASSIDPGHVGTGELFF. The CDR3 nucleotides read TGTGCCAGTAGTATAGATCCGGGACACGTTGGCACCGGGGAGCTGTTTTTT. Filled out from reference TRBV19 and TRBJ2-2, the complete variable domain reads DGGITQSPKYLFRKEGQNVTLSCEQNLNHDAMYWYRQDPGQGLRLIYYSQIVNDFQKGDIAEGYSVSREKKESFPLTVTSAQKNPTAFYLCASSIDPGHVGTGELFFGEGSRLTVL.

The V and J genes are TRBV27 and TRBJ1-3; D is perhaps TRBD1 (5 bases). Between the trimmed V and J ends, which lost 9 bases and 3 bases, there was a span of 9 bases. The CDR3 is made up of 12 amino acids. Germline V CDR1 and CDR2: MNHEY, SMNVEV (reference sequence). For the CDR3, the DNA is TGTGCCAGTCAGGGTCTTGGAAACACCATATATTTT. It specifies CASQGLGNTIYF.

This chain links TRBV5-8 with TRBJ1-6; possibly TRBD1 for D (6 bases). Germline V gene sequence: CDR1 SGHTS, CDR2 YDEGEE. Trimming pared 5 bases from V and 5 bases from J, leaving 14 bases between. The CDR3 contains 15 residues. The CDR3 coding sequence is TGTGCCAGCAGTTCCGGGACACCTCATAATTCACCCCTCCACTTT. Its translation is CASSSGTPHNSPLHF.

This clone has more than one count but fewer than ten. This chain joins TRBV23-1 and TRBJ2-7; 7 bases are shared with TRBD1. TRBV23-1 belongs to the ORF category, with a function that is uncertain. The CDR3 runs to 14 residues. The ends lost 7 bases at V and 6 bases at J; junction bases unmatched: 12. For the CDR3, the DNA is TGCGCCAGCATCAAAAAGGGACAGTTCCTCGAGCAGTACTTC. Its protein is CASIKKGQFLEQYF.

This clone was counted many times. The chain has TRBV10-3 and TRBJ2-7, with 8 bases fitting TRBD1. The length of the CDR3 is 13 residues. V was pared by 10 bases and J by 4 bases, with 9 bases of the junction left unmatched. Germline lookup yields CDR1 ENHRY and CDR2 SYGVKD. CDR3 in amino acids: CATLDRVGYEQYF. The CDR3 nucleotides read TGTGCCACCTTGGACAGGGTGGGGTACGAGCAGTACTTC.

This chain connects TRBV20-1 to TRBJ2-4; 16 nucleotides agree with TRBD2. Unmatched junction bases numbered 12, after V lost 3 bases and J lost 7 bases. This CDR3 has 18 residues. Germline CDR1 DFQATT, CDR2 SNEGSKA (reference sequence). The CDR3 sequence: CSASPQGLAGGGGNIQYF. In nucleotides, the CDR3 is TGCAGTGCTAGTCCCCAGGGACTAGCGGGAGGGGGAGGCAACATTCAGTACTTC.

The V and J genes are TRBV28 and TRBJ1-5; 7 bases agree with TRBD1. Germline V gives CDR1 MDHEN, CDR2 SYDVKM. V was pared by 1 base and J by 0 bases, with 6 bases of the junction left unmatched. This CDR3 spans 17 amino acids. The CDR3 sequence is CASSLLAGQPSNQPQHF. As DNA, the CDR3 is TGTGCCAGCAGTTTATTGGCGGGACAGCCTAGCAATCAGCCCCAGCATTTT.

The chain combines TRBV3-1 (or the pseudogene TRBV3-2) with TRBJ2-1; 10 positions match TRBD2. V lost 0 bases, J lost 9 bases, and 11 bases stayed unmatched. The CDR3 has 17 residues. CDR1 and CDR2 from the germline V gene are LGHDT and YNNKEL (reference sequence). Here the CDR3 DNA reads TGTGCCAGCAGCCAAGATCCTAGACTAGCGGGTTGGGGTGAGCAGTTCTTC. It translates to CASSQDPRLAGWGEQFF.

The chain couples TRBV11-2 to TRBJ2-7; TRBD1 aligns across 10 bases. This CDR3 has 13 amino acids. Trimming took 7 bases from V and 3 from J; bases not matched to a gene: 3. Looked up from germline, CDR1 is SGHAT and CDR2 is FQNNGV. The CDR3 DNA follows: TGTGCCAGCACCCGGGACAGGGGCTACGAGCAGTACTTC. Its protein product is CASTRDRGYEQYF.

The chain is built from TRBV28 and TRBJ2-7; D ambiguous. Trimming shortened V by 6 bases and J by 3 bases, and 9 bases separated the two germline ends. CDR1 and CDR2 (germline): MDHEN, SYDVKM. The CDR3 is made up of 12 amino acids. In DNA, the CDR3 is TGTGCCAGCAGCCTGGAGCTCTACGAGCAGTACTTC. Its translation: CASSLELYEQYF.

The gene calls are TRBV7-2 and TRBJ1-1, with D maybe TRBD1 (5 bases). Trimming stripped 5 bases from V and 4 bases from J, with 17 bases between. Germline CDR1 reads SGHTA; CDR2 reads FQGNSA. CDR3 length: 15 residues. This CDR3 is CASSPGGGVGTEAFF. The CDR3 DNA is TGTGCCAGCAGCCCCGGTGGGGGAGTGGGCACTGAAGCTTTCTTT.

This chain connects TRBV10-3 to TRBJ1-2; D perhaps matches TRBD1 (6 bases). This CDR3 region has 14 residues. Germline V gene sequence: CDR1 ENHRY, CDR2 SYGVKD. The V end was cut by 0 bases, the J end by 3 bases, with 8 bases between. For the CDR3, the DNA is TGTGCCATCAGTGAGTCCTACAGGGACTATGGCTACACCTTC. This codes for CAISESYRDYGYTF.

The J gene is TRBJ2-4, the V gene TRBV11-2; D gene unclear. Trimming took 1 base from V and 16 from J, leaving 14 bases between them. CDR1 and CDR2 (germline): SGHAT, FQNNGV. This CDR3 is 12 amino acids long. CDR3 bases: TGTGCCAGCAGCTTAGCTCGGCAGCGCCTTTACTTC. Residues: CASSLARQRLYF. The full variable domain, its missing parts supplied by reference TRBV11-2 and TRBJ2-4, is EAGVAQSPRYKIIEKRQSVAFWCNPISGHATLYWYQQILGQGPKLLIQFQNNGVVDDSQLPKDRFSAERLKGVDSTLKIQPAKLEDSAVYLCASSLARQRLYFGAGTRLSVL.

This chain uses TRBV6-2 or TRBV6-3 with TRBJ2-7; 8 nucleotides match TRBD1. This CDR3 region has 15 residues. The trim removed 2 bases at V and 4 bases at J, leaving 7 bases unmatched. CDR1 MNHEY and CDR2 SVGEGT come from the germline V gene. The CDR3, as DNA: TGTGCCAGCAGTTACCCGGATAACAGGGGGTACGAGCAGTACTTC. This encodes CASSYPDNRGYEQYF.

The chain joins TRBV10-3 to TRBJ1-1, with D tentatively TRBD1 (6 bases). The CDR3 runs 14 residues. The germline V and J ends were trimmed by 8 bases and 0 bases, with 13 bases remaining between them. Per the germline V gene, CDR1 is ENHRY and CDR2 is SYGVKD. The CDR3 DNA reads as TGTGCCATCCGCAGGACAGACATGAACACTGAAGCTTTCTTT. Translation: CAIRRTDMNTEAFF.

The chain links TRBV6-5 to TRBJ1-2, with TRBD1 matching 8 bases. V shed 1 base, J shed 2 bases, and the junction held 6 bases outside the gene matches. Germline CDR1 and CDR2: MNHEY and SVGAGI. There are 16 residues in the CDR3. The CDR3 region is CASSYLGAGGNYGYTF. For the CDR3, the DNA is TGTGCCAGCAGTTACTTGGGGGCAGGGGGCAACTATGGCTACACCTTC.

This sequence joins TRBV7-9 and TRBJ1-5, with 8 bases identical to TRBD1. Germline CDR1 SEHNR, CDR2 FQNEAQ (reference sequence). CDR3 length: 14 residues. J was trimmed by 7 bases and V by 5 bases; bases with no gene match: 7. The CDR3 nucleotides read TGTGCCAGCAGCCATGAGGGACAGGCGCAGCCCCAGCATTTT. Translation gives CASSHEGQAQPQHF.

The V gene is TRBV7-9, the J gene TRBJ1-6, with no clear D. V was cut by 4 bases and J by 7 bases, with 8 bases left in between. Per germline, CDR1 SEHNR and CDR2 FQNEAQ (reference sequence). This CDR3 contains 13 residues. Here the CDR3 DNA reads TGTGCCAGCAGCTCTGAGGAGAATTCACCCCTCCACTTT. Its protein is CASSSEENSPLHF.

This clone was counted between two and nine times. The V and J genes are TRBV7-8 and TRBJ1-3, with D possibly TRBD1 on 6 matching bases. Trimming cost V 1 base and J 2 bases, with 15 bases left between them. This CDR3 region has 17 residues. CDR1 is SGHVS, CDR2 FQNEAQ, per germline. The CDR3 bases are TGTGCCAGCAGCTTAGTTGGGGGGCAAGCTCCTGGAAACACCATATATTTT. Its protein is CASSLVGGQAPGNTIYF.

The J gene is TRBJ2-7, the V gene TRBV11-1; the D is unclear. V lost 5 bases, J lost 3 bases, and 14 bases lay in between. There are 14 residues in the CDR3. Germline lookup yields CDR1 SGHAT and CDR2 FQDESV (reference sequence). The DNA of the CDR3 is TGTGCCAGCAGCCCTGGACGGCGGAGCTACGAGCAGTACTTC. This codes for CASSPGRRSYEQYF.